The clone carrying this T cell receptor (beta chain) was detected ten times or more. Its antigen remains unidentified. Unique molecular identifiers were included in an RNA-based 3' RACE TCR library. From the 3' RACE reads, TCRdb called clonotypes with MiXCR, one entry per CDR3 protein. This table holds about 89,000 distinct CDR3 sequences, around 6.9% found once. The record originates from a study of HIV-infected children after antiretroviral therapy interruption. Overall study: Interruption group median age roughly 10 years; continuous group roughly 8 years. Findings and limits, study-wide: After treatment interruption started, naive CD4+ CDR3 overlap across time points dropped.

V was trimmed by 2 bases and J by 9 bases, leaving 15 bases between them. Germline assignment: CDR1 SGHTA and CDR2 FQGTGA. The CDR3 spans 14 residues. Treatment described: PENTA 11 planned treatment interruption arm or continuous ART arm. Participants had taken at least three-drug ART for at least 24 weeks. At least 5 million viable PBMCs were required per cryopreserved sample. Sequencing was performed on CD45RA+ CD4+ T cells from PBMCs, pooled from several time points, taken from a donor given antiretroviral therapy, either interrupted or continuous. Regarding subset: naive CD4+ CD45RA+ CD45RO- T cells. The chain recombines TRBV7-3 with TRBJ2-3; D may match TRBD1 or TRBD2 (5 bases each). The clonotype originates from a pool of human donors with HIV. The CDR3 DNA follows: TGTGCCAGCAGCTTAGACAGCGGTCCCTCCACGCAGTATTTT. It yields the protein CASSLDSGPSTQYF. The full variable domain, with the rest looked up from reference TRBV7-3 and TRBJ2-3, is GAGVSQTPSNKVTEKGKYVELRCDPISGHTALYWYRQSLGQGPEFLIYFQGTGAADDSGLPNDRFFAVRPEGSVSTLKIQRTERGDSAVYLCASSLDSGPSTQYFGPGTRLTVL.